Below, one T cell receptor beta chain is given with its context. This record belongs to a study of blood T cell repertoires in COVID-19. V dropped 6 bases and J dropped 3 bases, with 17 bases sitting between them. The CDR3 totals 15 residues. Germline V lookup: CDR1 MDHEN, CDR2 SYDVKM. As handled by the study authors: Estimation of nucleated cell counts relied on the amplification of reference gene primers. TCRdb's table, derived via immunoSEQ multiplex PCR, lists solely in-frame clones and lacks some. V and J calls and clone size are those listed in that table; D and trimming were worked out from the DNA. The repertoire holds around 160,000 clones, roughly 90% seen once, with approximately 1.2% in the top ten. Categorization into cohorts depended on clinical history that participants reported.

The J gene is TRBJ1-1, the V gene TRBV28; D remains unclear. Sequenced material: PBMCs or T cells enriched from blood (not recorded which). The receptor was derived from a woman between 25 and 40 years old with acute COVID-19. CDR3 bases: TGTGCCAGCAGCGCGCCCTATTTCCGGGACACTGAAGCTTTCTTT. Translating gives CASSAPYFRDTEAFF.